These 28 T cell receptor beta chains were all obtained from the same sample, sequenced in a study of T-cell reconstitution after alpha-beta-depleted transplantation in children. TCRbeta library preparation incorporated unique molecular identifiers. TCRdb analysed the PCR reads with MiXCR anew, one entry per CDR3 protein. Here the sample spans about 460,000 distinct CDR3 sequences, roughly a tenth being singletons. The source material was PBMCs, sampled before TCRalphabeta/CD19-depleted stem cell transplant. The receptors derive from a child between 2 and 9 years old with inherited bone marrow failure, due to receive a stem cell transplant.

This clonotype appeared many times. The chain links TRBV27 to TRBJ2-7; D perhaps matches TRBD2 (5 bases). From germline, CDR1 is MNHEY and CDR2 SMNVEV (reference sequence). The CDR3 is made up of 15 amino acids. Trimming removed 7 bases at V and 8 bases at J, with 24 bases between. CDR3 sequence reads: CASTDGGSLALKQYF. The CDR3 DNA reads as TGTGCCAGCACGGACGGAGGATCTTTAGCTTTGAAGCAGTACTTC.

This clonotype has a count of ten or more. The rearrangement links TRBV7-2 to TRBJ1-5; D is perhaps TRBD1 (6 bases). CDR3 length: 15 amino acids. Trimming took 4 bases from V and 0 from J, leaving 10 bases between them. The V gene's germline CDR1 is SGHTA and CDR2 FQGNSA. The CDR3 nucleotides read TGTGCCAGCAGCTCCCAGGGGTCTAGCAATCAGCCCCAGCATTTT. Translation: CASSSQGSSNQPQHF.

Ten or more counts support this clonotype. This chain joins TRBV10-3 and TRBJ2-5; the match to TRBD2 covers 8 bases. Trimming at V came to 6 bases and at J to 5 bases, leaving 8 bases not matched to a gene. The CDR3 has 14 amino acids. The germline CDR1 and CDR2 sequences are ENHRY and SYGVKD. The CDR3 spells CAISLSGGRETQYF. The DNA for the CDR3 is TGTGCCATCAGCCTCAGCGGCGGGAGGGAGACCCAGTACTTC.

The chain has TRBV4-2 and TRBJ2-1, with TRBD2 matching over 13 bases. The CDR3 contains 18 residues. CDR1 is LGHNA and CDR2 is YNFKEQ in the germline V gene. V gave up 2 bases and J gave up 6 bases; unmatched junction bases: 10. CDR3 sequence: CASSQRLLGLAGINEQFF. The CDR3 bases are TGTGCCAGCAGCCAAAGGCTTCTGGGACTAGCGGGAATCAATGAGCAGTTCTTC.

A note on this clonotype: A single base separates this from a much larger clone, so it may be a read error. The V call is TRBV7-6, the J call TRBJ2-7, with 10 positions matching TRBD1. The length of the CDR3 is 16 residues. Per the germline V gene, CDR1 is SGHVS and CDR2 is FNYEAQ. In nucleotides, the CDR3 is TGTGCCAGCAGCTTAAGTCTCGGGACAGGGGCATACGACCAGTACTTC. Residues: CASSLSLGTGAYDQYF.

This clonotype was seen repeatedly, ten times or more. The CDR3 region is CASSPKMGGWNQPQHF. The CDR3 DNA is TGTGCCAGCAGTCCAAAGATGGGGGGGTGGAATCAGCCCCAGCATTTT. This rearrangement joins TRBV12-3 or TRBV12-4 to TRBJ1-5; D perhaps matches TRBD1 (5 bases). The CDR3 length is 16 residues. The V end lost 5 bases, the J end lost 4 bases, and 18 bases lay between the germline ends.

This clonotype was counted between two and nine times. This sequence joins TRBV7-2 and TRBJ2-3; TRBD1 matches 9 bases. Germline V gene data show CDR1 as SGHTA and CDR2 as FQGNSA. The CDR3 totals 15 residues. With 3 bases clipped from V and 2 bases from J, the junction kept 3 bases outside the gene matches. The CDR3 loop is CASSFRTGATDTQYF. Written as DNA, the CDR3 is TGTGCCAGCAGCTTCAGGACAGGGGCCACAGATACGCAGTATTTT.

This clonotype was seen at least ten times. J is TRBJ2-3 and V is TRBV6-5; D not certain. Germline CDR1 is MNHEY and CDR2 is SVGAGI. The CDR3 has 12 amino acids. V gave up 5 bases and J gave up 11 bases, with 14 bases separating them. The CDR3 protein is CASSPTHGLQYF. The CDR3 bases are TGTGCCAGCAGTCCTACCCATGGCCTGCAGTATTTT.

As to this clonotype: A read error may account for a junction end that differs from germline. The chain recombines TRBV4-3 with TRBJ2-6; perhaps TRBD1 as D (6 bases). The CDR3 is 15 amino acids. Germline-derived CDR1 and CDR2 are LGHNA and YSLEER. The CDR3 region has the DNA TGCGCCAGCAGCCTAGGACAGTCTGGGGCCAAGGTCCTGACTTTC. It is translated as CASSLGQSGAKVLTF.

This clonotype occurred many times. The V call is TRBV20-1, the J call TRBJ2-2; D unresolved. Trimming removed 0 bases from V and 7 bases from J, with 9 bases in between. CDR1 DFQATT and CDR2 SNEGSKA come from the germline V gene (reference sequence). This CDR3 spans 13 amino acids. DNA of the CDR3: TGCAGTGCTAGAGATTTGGGTCTCGGGGAGCTGTTTTTT. Translation gives CSARDLGLGELFF.

This clonotype was picked up many times. This chain connects TRBV12-3 or TRBV12-4 to TRBJ2-7; 9 nucleotides agree with TRBD2. The CDR3 contains 14 residues. Unmatched junction bases numbered 5, after V lost 6 bases and J lost 2 bases. The CDR3 sequence is CASRLAGSAYEQYF. In nucleotides, the CDR3 is TGTGCCAGCAGACTAGCGGGTTCGGCCTACGAGCAGTACTTC.

This clonotype was observed a handful of times. This chain links TRBV12-3 or TRBV12-4 with TRBJ2-6; no clear D. The CDR3 covers 16 residues. V was clipped by 4 bases and J by 2 bases, with 12 bases between them. The CDR3 nucleotides read TGTGCCAGCAGTTCGGGTCCTCGGCCTGGGGCCAACGTCCTGACTTTC. Translated, it gives CASSSGPRPGANVLTF.

This clonotype was detected only a few times. This sequence joins TRBV5-4 and TRBJ2-7; 9 bases line up with TRBD2. Germline V gives CDR1 SGHNT, CDR2 YYREEE (reference sequence). V was pared by 6 bases and J by 0 bases, with 1 base of the junction left unmatched. This CDR3 has 13 amino acids. The CDR3 spells CASTSGNSYEQYF. CDR3 nucleotides: TGTGCCAGCACTAGCGGGAACTCCTACGAGCAGTACTTC. The full variable domain, in which reference TRBV5-4 and TRBJ2-7 provide the parts outside the CDR3, is ETGVTQSPTHLIKTRGQQVTLRCSSQSGHNTVSWYQQALGQGPQFIFQYYREEENGRGNFPPRFSGLQFPNYSSELNVNALELDDSALYLCASTSGNSYEQYFGPGTRLTVT.

This clonotype was picked up many times. The rearrangement links TRBV18 to TRBJ2-7; tentatively, D is TRBD1 or TRBD2 (5 bases each). V lost 3 bases, J lost 2 bases, and 11 bases lay in between. The CDR3 covers 14 residues. CDR1 is KGHSH and CDR2 is LQKENI in the germline V gene. In DNA form, the CDR3 reads TGTGCCAGCTCACCGGGACGGGACCCCTACGAGCAGTACTTC. It yields the protein CASSPGRDPYEQYF.

This clonotype was detected only a few times. This chain uses TRBV7-9 with TRBJ2-3; TRBD2 matches at 12 bases. Per the germline V gene, CDR1 is SEHNR and CDR2 is FQNEAQ (reference sequence). V was clipped by 5 bases and J by 4 bases; unmatched bases: 4. The CDR3 runs 15 residues. CDR3 in DNA: TGTGCCAGCAGCCGAACTAGCGGGAGGTCAGATACGCAGTATTTT. Protein product: CASSRTSGRSDTQYF.

This clonotype was recorded at least ten times. This chain uses TRBV27 with TRBJ2-3; no clear D. Trimming left V 7 bases short and J 4 bases short, with 9 bases between. Germline V gene data show CDR1 as MNHEY and CDR2 as SMNVEV (reference sequence). This CDR3 has 12 residues. CDR3 bases: TGTGCCAGCATCCAACTCCCAGATACGCAGTATTTT. The encoded protein is CASIQLPDTQYF.

This clonotype was seen repeatedly, ten times or more. The chain links TRBV28 to TRBJ2-7; TRBD2 is a possible D gene (6 bases). Trimming took off 3 bases at V and 0 bases at J, with 12 bases between the two ends. The CDR3 has 15 residues. The germline CDR1 and CDR2 sequences are MDHEN and SYDVKM. CDR3 coding DNA: TGTGCCAGCAGTTTGTACAGCGGGTCCTCCTACGAGCAGTACTTC. It is translated as CASSLYSGSSYEQYF. Based on the CDR3 plus reference TRBV28 and TRBJ2-7, the full variable domain is DVKVTQSSRYLVKRTGEKVFLECVQDMDHENMFWYRQDPGLGLRLIYFSYDVKMKEKGDIPEGYSVSREKKERFSLILESASTNQTSMYLCASSLYSGSSYEQYFGPGTRLTVT.

This clonotype was counted ten times or more. This chain connects TRBV20-1 to TRBJ2-5; D not resolved. Per germline, CDR1 DFQATT and CDR2 SNEGSKA (reference sequence). V was clipped by 4 bases and J by 0 bases, with 3 bases between them. The length of the CDR3 is 11 residues. This CDR3 is CSATYQETQYF. DNA for the CDR3: TGCAGTGCTACCTACCAAGAGACCCAGTACTTC.

In its sample, this clonotype was seen many times. V is TRBV6-2 or TRBV6-3 and J is TRBJ2-7; D may be TRBD2 (6 bases). Germline V lookup: CDR1 MNHEY, CDR2 SVGEGT. Between the trimmed V and J ends, which lost 3 bases and 6 bases, there was a span of 15 bases. The CDR3 runs to 14 residues. CDR3 nucleotide sequence: TGTGCCAGCAGTTATTCGGGGGATTCGGGCGAGCAGTACTTC. This encodes CASSYSGDSGEQYF.

V gene TRBV27 combines with J gene TRBJ2-1; D gene uncertain. Germline lookup yields CDR1 MNHEY and CDR2 SMNVEV (reference sequence). The CDR3 spans 13 residues. The V end was cut by 6 bases, the J end by 1 base, with 7 bases between. The CDR3 bases are TGTGCCAGCAGGGGGTGGTCCTACAATGAGCAGTTCTTC. This codes for CASRGWSYNEQFF.

This clonotype appeared many times. The chain employs TRBV4-1 and TRBJ2-3; D gene uncertain. CDR1 is MGHRA and CDR2 is YSYEKL in the germline V gene. Trimming removed 0 bases at V and 5 bases at J, with 6 bases between. The CDR3 covers 13 residues. The CDR3 sequence: CASSQERVDTQYF. DNA of the CDR3: TGCGCCAGCAGCCAAGAAAGAGTAGATACGCAGTATTTT.

This clonotype was seen a few times. V gene TRBV18 combines with J gene TRBJ2-3; D remains ambiguous. CDR3 length equals 17 residues. Trimming removed 3 bases at V and 1 base at J, with 17 bases between. CDR1 is KGHSH, CDR2 LQKENI, per germline. The CDR3 loop reads CASSPRNSLTRTDTQYF. The CDR3 nucleotides read TGTGCCAGCTCACCGCGGAACAGCCTTACTCGCACAGATACGCAGTATTTT.

Ten or more counts support this clonotype. The chain couples TRBV2 to TRBJ2-3, with TRBD1 identical over 7 bases. Germline CDR1 is SNHLY and CDR2 is FYNNEI. The trim removed 7 bases at V and 0 bases at J, leaving 7 bases unmatched. The CDR3 has 15 amino acids. The CDR3, as DNA: TGTGCCAGCACGCCGCGGACAGGCAGCACAGATACGCAGTATTTT. Amino acid sequence: CASTPRTGSTDTQYF.

This clonotype was counted many times. The gene calls are TRBV27 and TRBJ2-1, with D perhaps TRBD1 or TRBD2 (6 bases each). With 1 base removed from V and 6 bases from J, the gap between germline ends came to 7 bases. The CDR3 is 13 amino acids. In germline, CDR1 is MNHEY, CDR2 SMNVEV (reference sequence). CDR3 coding DNA: TGTGCCAGCAGTTTATGGGGGGCCAATGAGCAGTTCTTC. Translated: CASSLWGANEQFF.

Notes on this clonotype: A much larger clone lies a single base off, so this may be a read error. The gene calls are TRBV12-3 or TRBV12-4 and TRBJ2-5; unclear D gene. V was shortened by 6 bases and J by 2 bases, with 10 bases between the two germline ends. The CDR3 covers 13 residues. DNA for the CDR3: TGTGCCAGCAGAACCGACCGTCAAGAGACCCAGTACTTC. As protein: CASRTDRQETQYF.

There are many counts of this clonotype. A clone one base away is much larger, so this may be a read error. The chain recombines TRBV5-6 with TRBJ2-2; D ambiguous. There are 14 residues in the CDR3. Deletions cut 0 bases from V and 1 base from J, with 4 bases between. In germline, CDR1 is SGHDT, CDR2 YYEEEE. The CDR3 nucleotides read TGTGCCAGCAGCTTGGGCAAGAACACCGGGGAGCTGTTTTTT. This encodes CASSLGKNTGELFF.

This chain links TRBV6-5 with TRBJ1-2, with D perhaps TRBD1 (5 bases). This CDR3 has 19 amino acids. With 3 bases removed from V and 5 bases from J, the gap between germline ends came to 28 bases. Germline V CDR1 and CDR2: MNHEY, SVGAGI. The DNA for the CDR3 is TGTGCCAGCAGTTATAAAGGGGATGCCAGACTAAAGCCATCGTATGGCTACACCTTC. This encodes CASSYKGDARLKPSYGYTF.

This clonotype was observed many times. One end of the junction does not line up with germline, which may come from a read error. The chain has TRBV7-7 and TRBJ2-5, with a possible D match to TRBD2 (6 bases). The CDR3 extends over 15 amino acids. From germline, CDR1 is SSHAT and CDR2 FNYEAQ (reference sequence). The CDR3 DNA reads as TGTGCTAGCAGCCCTTCTGGAGGGCCGTCGGAGACCCAGTACTTC. Its translation: CASSPSGGPSETQYF.